This passage covers 15 T cell receptor beta chains from one sample sequenced in a study of T cells after yellow fever vaccination. TCRdb re-called the 5' RACE reads through MiXCR, storing one row per CDR3 protein. Found here are tens of thousands of distinct CDR3 sequences, 5.2% of them singletons; the top ten hold over 15%. This material consisted of PBMCs, either bulk or a sorted T-cell subset (CD4+, CD8+, memory, or dextramer-sorted; not recorded which), taken about 41 days after the first yellow fever vaccination. These receptors came from a man between 18 and 29 years old who received the YFV17D yellow fever vaccine.

This clonotype was detected many times. The chain joins TRBV27 to TRBJ1-5; D possibly corresponds to TRBD1 (6 bases). From germline, CDR1 is MNHEY and CDR2 SMNVEV (reference sequence). The CDR3 has 15 residues. With 8 bases removed from V and 6 bases from J, the gap between germline ends came to 20 bases. CDR3 loop: CASSPLQGIGQPQHF. CDR3 in DNA: TGTGCCAGCTCCCCACTACAGGGTATTGGTCAGCCCCAGCATTTT.

This clonotype has ten or more counts. The V and J genes are TRBV3-1 and TRBJ2-3, with D tentatively TRBD2 (6 bases). Trimming pared 0 bases from V and 2 bases from J, leaving 15 bases between. Germline CDR1 reads LGHDT; CDR2 reads YNNKEL (reference sequence). This CDR3 is built from 17 residues. CDR3 DNA sequence: TGTGCCAGCAGCCAAGATGGAACTAGCAGGGTCACAGATACGCAGTATTTT. Translating it yields CASSQDGTSRVTDTQYF.

In this sample, this clonotype turned up many times. J is TRBJ2-5 and V is TRBV4-2, with D hard to call. The CDR3 is 15 amino acids. The germline V gene encodes CDR1 LGHNA and CDR2 YNFKEQ. Trimming removed 0 bases from V and 5 bases from J, with 13 bases in between. Written as DNA, the CDR3 is TGTGCCAGCAGCCAAGATCTGAGCGTCCGGGAGACCCAGTACTTC. Translation gives CASSQDLSVRETQYF.

This clonotype was observed at least ten times. V is TRBV5-4 and J is TRBJ2-3, with D possibly matching TRBD2 (6 bases). Between the trimmed V and J ends, which lost 4 bases and 1 base, there was a span of 13 bases. The CDR3 runs to 15 residues. The V gene's germline CDR1 is SGHNT and CDR2 YYREEE (reference sequence). The DNA of the CDR3 is TGTGCCAGCAGCCGCTCGGGGGACGGCACAGATACGCAGTATTTT. It yields the protein CASSRSGDGTDTQYF.

This clonotype was seen repeatedly, ten times or more. This chain uses TRBV6-5 with TRBJ1-2; perhaps TRBD1 as D (5 bases). There are 13 residues in the CDR3. Between the trimmed V and J ends, which lost 10 bases and 7 bases, there was a span of 19 bases. Germline CDR1 MNHEY, CDR2 SVGAGI. CDR3 DNA: TGTGCCACCTACCGGCCGGGGCGGGCTGGCTACACCTTC. Translation gives CATYRPGRAGYTF.

This clonotype was seen many times. The genes are TRBV6-5 and TRBJ1-2; the D is unclear. V was clipped by 2 bases and J by 4 bases, with 14 bases between them. This CDR3 is 15 amino acids long. Germline V gene data show CDR1 as MNHEY and CDR2 as SVGAGI. Here the CDR3 reads CASSYTSTDGYGYTF. The DNA of the CDR3 is TGTGCCAGCAGTTACACGTCGACGGACGGCTATGGCTACACCTTC.

This clonotype was found many times. V usage is TRBV10-3 and J usage is TRBJ1-2, with a weak D call TRBD1 (6 bases). This CDR3 region has 15 residues. Germline CDR1 reads ENHRY; CDR2 reads SYGVKD. V lost 0 bases and J 4 bases, leaving 12 bases between the germline ends. The chain's CDR3 is CAISESSGAFYGYTF. In nucleotides, the CDR3 is TGTGCCATCAGTGAGTCGTCGGGGGCATTCTATGGCTACACCTTC.

This clonotype has at least ten counts. The chain links TRBV4-1 to TRBJ2-3; TRBD1 is a possible D gene (6 bases). The germline V gene has CDR1 MGHRA and CDR2 YSYEKL. This CDR3 spans 16 amino acids. Trimming pared 4 bases from V and 1 base from J, leaving 15 bases between. The CDR3 reads CASSLHQGPGTDTQYF. CDR3 nucleotide sequence: TGCGCCAGCAGCCTGCATCAGGGGCCTGGCACAGATACGCAGTATTTT.

This clonotype was detected many times. The chain uses TRBV4-3 and TRBJ1-6; 8 positions match TRBD1. V shed 5 bases, J shed 1 base, and the junction held 7 bases outside the gene matches. The CDR3 has 17 residues. The germline V gene encodes CDR1 LGHNA and CDR2 YSLEER. CDR3 DNA: TGCGCCAGCAGCTATGACAGGGGAGGTTCCTATAATTCACCCCTCCACTTT. Translating gives CASSYDRGGSYNSPLHF.

In its sample, this clonotype was seen many times. The chain is built from TRBV6-5 and TRBJ1-6; D not certain. Germline CDR1 MNHEY, CDR2 SVGAGI. This CDR3 contains 15 residues. The germline V and J ends were trimmed by 6 bases and 7 bases, with 16 bases remaining between them. The CDR3 DNA reads TGTGCCAGCAGCTCTACGTGGCAGATGAATTCACCCCTCCACTTT. It codes for CASSSTWQMNSPLHF.

This clonotype showed up many times. The V gene is TRBV5-1, the J gene TRBJ2-6; D remains unclear. This CDR3 is built from 14 residues. V was trimmed by 5 bases and J by 0 bases, leaving 6 bases between them. Germline CDR1 reads SGHRS; CDR2 reads YFSETQ. In DNA, the CDR3 is TGCGCCAGCAGGGATTCCTCTGGGGCCAACGTCCTGACTTTC. Translation gives CASRDSSGANVLTF.

The table lists this clonotype with many counts. The chain is built from TRBV5-6 and TRBJ2-2, with D uncertain. The CDR3 covers 16 residues. Between the trimmed V and J ends, which lost 0 bases and 4 bases, there was a span of 13 bases. From germline, CDR1 is SGHDT and CDR2 YYEEEE. CDR3 amino acids: CASSLALGSRTGELFF. As DNA, the CDR3 is TGTGCCAGCAGCTTGGCCCTCGGTTCCCGCACCGGGGAGCTGTTTTTT.

In this sample, this clonotype turned up once. A single base separates this from a much larger clone, so it may be a read error. The chain combines TRBV24-1 with TRBJ2-3; 9 nucleotides match TRBD1. The V and J ends lost 2 bases and 5 bases, in that order; junction bases with no gene match: 7. This CDR3 has 16 residues. Germline CDR1 is KGHDR and CDR2 is SFDVKD. The CDR3 DNA sequence: TGTGCCACCAGTGATTGGGGACAGGGATACAGAGATACGCAGTATTTT. Translating gives CATSDWGQGYRDTQYF.

Many counts were recorded for this clonotype. This chain links TRBV5-6 with TRBJ2-7, with D perhaps TRBD1 or TRBD2 (5 bases each). CDR3 length: 15 amino acids. Germline V gene data show CDR1 as SGHDT and CDR2 as YYEEEE. Trimming pared 2 bases from V and 5 bases from J, leaving 17 bases between. The CDR3 spells CASSLGDGLPHEQYF. In DNA form, the CDR3 reads TGTGCCAGCAGCTTAGGGGACGGACTCCCTCACGAGCAGTACTTC.

This clonotype was picked up many times. The chain employs TRBV12-3 or TRBV12-4 and TRBJ1-4; D may be TRBD1 (6 bases). The CDR3 length is 16 residues. V was trimmed by 6 bases and J by 2 bases, leaving 16 bases between them. CDR3 in amino acids: CASSPGWGATNEKLFF. The CDR3 DNA reads TGTGCCAGCAGCCCCGGGTGGGGGGCCACTAATGAAAAACTGTTTTTT.